This T cell receptor beta chain was found in a study of T cell repertoires in cytomegalovirus infection. Across the whole study: Alongside well-studied HLA-B-restricted CMV epitopes, recently identified HLA-C-restricted CMV epitopes were also used. Based on public TCR beta signatures, there were indications of CMV infection and of a matching HLA type.

Each CDR3 protein is one row after TCRdb ran MiXCR on the reads. The sample holds roughly 990,000 distinct CDR3 sequences, approximately 32% seen once. Study results and caveats: The cumulative frequency of public TCR beta families identified carriers of CMV plus the relevant HLA.

The CDR3 has 15 residues. Per germline, CDR1 MNHEY and CDR2 SVGAGI. The ends were cut back, 2 bases at V and 10 bases at J, with 15 bases in the middle. This clonotype was recorded a few times. Its target is unknown. Sequencing used cultured CD8+ T cells from PBMCs, obtained from culture after CMV antigen stimulation. The clonotype was recovered from a human donor in good health (CMV status not recorded). Some clones in this sample may be carry-over from other donors' samples. The chain recombines TRBV6-5 with TRBJ1-6; D perhaps matches TRBD1 (6 bases). CDR3 region: CASSYIGGLGSPLHF. CDR3 bases: TGTGCCAGCAGTTACATAGGGGGATTGGGGTCACCCCTCCACTTT.